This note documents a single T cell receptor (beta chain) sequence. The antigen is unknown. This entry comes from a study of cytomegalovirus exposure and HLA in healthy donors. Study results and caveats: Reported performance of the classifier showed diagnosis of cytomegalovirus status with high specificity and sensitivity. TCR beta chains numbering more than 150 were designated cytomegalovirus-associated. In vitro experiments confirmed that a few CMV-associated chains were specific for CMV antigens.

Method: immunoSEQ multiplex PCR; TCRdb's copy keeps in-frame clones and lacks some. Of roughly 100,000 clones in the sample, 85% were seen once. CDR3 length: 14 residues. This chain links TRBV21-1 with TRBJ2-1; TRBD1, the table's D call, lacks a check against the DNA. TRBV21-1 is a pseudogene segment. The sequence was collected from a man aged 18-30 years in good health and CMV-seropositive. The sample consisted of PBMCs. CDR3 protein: CASSKQVLFREQFF. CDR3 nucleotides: TGTGCCAGCAGCAAACAGGTCCTCTTCCGTGAGCAGTTCTTC.